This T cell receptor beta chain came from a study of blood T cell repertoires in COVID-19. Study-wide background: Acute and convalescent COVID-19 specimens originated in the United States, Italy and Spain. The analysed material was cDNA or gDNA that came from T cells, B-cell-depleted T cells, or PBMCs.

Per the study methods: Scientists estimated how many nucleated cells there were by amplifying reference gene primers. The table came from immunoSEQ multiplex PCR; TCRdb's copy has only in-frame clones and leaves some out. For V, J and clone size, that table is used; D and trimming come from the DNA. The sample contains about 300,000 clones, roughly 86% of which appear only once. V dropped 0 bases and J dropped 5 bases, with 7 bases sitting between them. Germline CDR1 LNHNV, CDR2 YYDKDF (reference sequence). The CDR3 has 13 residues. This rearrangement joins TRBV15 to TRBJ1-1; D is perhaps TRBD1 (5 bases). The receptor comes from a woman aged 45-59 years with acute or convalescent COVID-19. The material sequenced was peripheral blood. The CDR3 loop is CATSRDRDTEAFF. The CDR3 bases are TGTGCCACCAGCAGAGACAGGGATACTGAAGCTTTCTTT.